Listed below are T cell receptor beta chains from one sample, sequenced in a study of T cells after yellow fever vaccination. Each CDR3 protein gets one entry after TCRdb re-called the 5' RACE reads with MiXCR. The table lists hundreds of thousands of distinct CDR3 sequences, about a sixth of them singletons. Specimen: PBMCs, collected roughly 5 days after the first yellow fever vaccination. These receptors originate from a man between 18 and 35 years old who received the YFV17D yellow fever vaccine. The CDR3 runs from the conserved cysteine through the conserved F or W. The order of the fields is V gene, J gene, clone size, D gene, CDR3 DNA, CDR3 protein. A D gene is named only where the DNA matches it firmly. Size tells how often a clone was seen (once, few, many) or the class of an expanded clone, and some rows leave it out.

V: TRBV21-1
J: TRBJ1-1
size: many
D: NA
DNA: TGTGCCAGCAGCAAAGTCAGTGAAGCTTTCTTT
CDR3: CASSKVSEAFF

V: TRBV5-1
J: TRBJ2-3
size: NA
D: NA
DNA: TGCGCCAGCAGTCTTCAGGTGAGAAGCGAGGGAGCAGATACGCAGTATTTT
CDR3: CASSLQVRSEGADTQYF

V: TRBV19
J: TRBJ1-1
size: few
D: NA
DNA: TGTGCCAGTAGTATTTTGAACTCCCTACAGTGGGCAGCAATGAACACTGAAGCTTTCTTT
CDR3: CASSILNSLQWAAMNTEAFF

V: TRBV7-3
J: TRBJ1-2
size: few
D: NA
DNA: TGTGCCAGCAGCTTAACGGGATCCTCCTATGGCTACACCTTC
CDR3: CASSLTGSSYGYTF

V: TRBV9
J: TRBJ2-5
size: many
D: TRBD2
DNA: TGTGCCAGCAGCGTAGGGGGTAGCGGGGGCTCCCAAGAGACCCAGTACTTC
CDR3: CASSVGGSGGSQETQYF

V: TRBV25-1
J: TRBJ2-5
size: NA
D: NA
DNA: TGTGCCAGCAGTGAATTCCTAGGGGGGGGGAGTCAAGAGACCCAGTACTTC
CDR3: CASSEFLGGGSQETQYF

V: TRBV20-1
J: TRBJ2-5
size: few
D: NA
DNA: TGCAGTGCCCAGACGGGTCGGGGGCTAAGAGAAGAGACCCAGTACTTC
CDR3: CSAQTGRGLREETQYF

V: TRBV7-2
J: TRBJ1-2
size: few
D: NA
DNA: TGTGCCAGCAGCTACCTCCGGTCAGGCGCTAACTATGGCTACACCTTC
CDR3: CASSYLRSGANYGYTF

V: TRBV5-6
J: TRBJ2-7
size: NA
D: TRBD2
DNA: TGTGCCAGCAGCCCCCCGGAGGGCGGGGGGCTTCCCTACGAGCAGTACTTC
CDR3: CASSPPEGGGLPYEQYF

V: TRBV27
J: TRBJ2-5
size: NA
D: TRBD2
DNA: TGTGCCAGCAGACTCCGCTGGCGGACTAGCGAAGCGGAGACCCAGTACTTC
CDR3: CASRLRWRTSEAETQYF

V: TRBV20-1
J: TRBJ2-1
size: NA
D: NA
DNA: TGCAGTGCTGAAAAGGGGGGGGTCTACAATGAGCAGTTCTTC
CDR3: CSAEKGGVYNEQFF

V: TRBV19
J: TRBJ2-7
size: few
D: TRBD2
DNA: TGTGCCAGTAGTTGGAGCATTAGCGGGGAGATTTCCTACGAGCAGTACTTC
CDR3: CASSWSISGEISYEQYF

V: TRBV3-1
J: TRBJ1-5
size: few
D: NA
DNA: TGTGCCAGCAGCCATCTGGGGGGGGGTCAGCCCCAGCATTTT
CDR3: CASSHLGGGQPQHF

V: TRBV29-1
J: TRBJ2-3
size: few
D: TRBD2
DNA: TGCAGCGTTGGACCCGGGACTAGTTCAGATACGCAGTATTTT
CDR3: CSVGPGTSSDTQYF

V: TRBV20-1
J: TRBJ1-4
size: NA
D: NA
DNA: TGCAGTGCTAATATTCCCATGGGAGGGGAAAAACTGTTTTTT
CDR3: CSANIPMGGEKLFF

V: TRBV7-9
J: TRBJ2-2
size: NA
D: NA
DNA: TGTGCCAGCAGCTTGCCTTCCGGGACCCCCGGGGAGCTGTTTTTT
CDR3: CASSLPSGTPGELFF

V: TRBV5-1
J: TRBJ2-3
size: many
D: NA
DNA: TGCGCCAGCAGCTTGGCCGTGTCAACAGATACGCAGTATTTT
CDR3: CASSLAVSTDTQYF

V: TRBV7-3
J: TRBJ2-3
size: NA
D: TRBD2
DNA: TGTGCCAGCAGCTTATTCGGAGCGGGGGGCCACCCAGATACGCAGTATTTT
CDR3: CASSLFGAGGHPDTQYF

V: TRBV5-1
J: TRBJ2-7
size: many
D: NA
DNA: TGCGCCAGCACCGTACAGGGTAGCGACGAGCAGTACTTC
CDR3: CASTVQGSDEQYF

V: TRBV12-3/TRBV12-4
J: TRBJ1-5
size: many
D: TRBD1
DNA: TGTGCCAGCAGTTTACCGGGACAGGGCCGGGGCCAGCCCCAGCATTTT
CDR3: CASSLPGQGRGQPQHF

V: TRBV4-3
J: TRBJ1-6
size: few
D: NA
DNA: TGCGCCAGCAGCCAAGTCGGTGCGTCGTCACCCCTCCACTTT
CDR3: CASSQVGASSPLHF

V: TRBV7-9
J: TRBJ1-2
size: NA
D: NA
DNA: TGTGCCAGCAGCTTAGCAAGAGCGGGGGACTATGGCTACACCTTC
CDR3: CASSLARAGDYGYTF

V: TRBV29-1
J: TRBJ1-5
size: NA
D: TRBD1
DNA: TGCAGCGTTGAAACAGGGGGCAATCAGCCCCAGCATTTT
CDR3: CSVETGGNQPQHF

V: TRBV20-1
J: TRBJ1-1
size: NA
D: NA
DNA: TGCAGTGCTGTCGAACAGGGCCCCGTGAACACTGAAGCTTTCTTT
CDR3: CSAVEQGPVNTEAFF

V: TRBV5-1
J: TRBJ2-3
size: few
D: NA
DNA: TGCGCCAGCAGCAACCAGGGTACGCAGTATTTT
CDR3: CASSNQGTQYF

V: TRBV12-3/TRBV12-4
J: TRBJ2-3
size: NA
D: NA
DNA: TGTGCCAGCAGTTTAGGGACAAGGTCAGATACGCAGTATTTT
CDR3: CASSLGTRSDTQYF

V: TRBV5-1
J: TRBJ1-6
size: once
D: NA
DNA: TGCGCCAGCAGCTTGGCCGAGGGGGGCTCCTATAATTCACCCCTCCACTTT
CDR3: CASSLAEGGSYNSPLHF

V: TRBV4-3
J: TRBJ2-1
size: few
D: NA
DNA: TGCGCCAGCAGCCACCCCCCGAGGGGGGGCAATGAGCAGTTCTTC
CDR3: CASSHPPRGGNEQFF

V: TRBV6-1
J: TRBJ1-2
size: few
D: NA
DNA: TGTGCCAGCAGTGAGGGGACCGCGAATCGGAATGGCTACACCTTC
CDR3: CASSEGTANRNGYTF

V: TRBV20-1
J: TRBJ2-7
size: few
D: NA
DNA: TGCAGTGCTAGGAGACGGGACGGTTACGAGCAGTACTTC
CDR3: CSARRRDGYEQYF

V: TRBV7-9
J: TRBJ2-1
size: NA
D: NA
DNA: TGTGCCAGCAGTTACTCCGGGACCATAGGGGATGAGCAGTTCTTC
CDR3: CASSYSGTIGDEQFF

V: TRBV12-3/TRBV12-4
J: TRBJ2-7
size: many
D: NA
DNA: TGTGCCAGCACCGTTGGGGGCTCGACCGGGCGTGACGAGCAGTACTTC
CDR3: CASTVGGSTGRDEQYF

V: TRBV6-5
J: TRBJ1-6
size: once
D: TRBD1
DNA: TGTGCCAGCAGTTCTCGGGGACAGGCTGGGGGTTCACCCCTCCACTTT
CDR3: CASSSRGQAGGSPLHF

V: TRBV2
J: TRBJ1-4
size: NA
D: NA
DNA: TGTGCCAGCAGCGTTCAGGGAACGCCTAATGAAAAACTGTTTTTT
CDR3: CASSVQGTPNEKLFF

V: TRBV6-1
J: TRBJ2-5
size: few
D: NA
DNA: TGTGCCAGCAGCCGCGAAGGACGGGGGGGCACAGGGGCCCAGTACTTC
CDR3: CASSREGRGGTGAQYF

V: TRBV7-3
J: TRBJ2-3
size: few
D: TRBD1
DNA: TGTGCCAGCAGCCTTCTGACAGGGGGCACAGATACGCAGTATTTT
CDR3: CASSLLTGGTDTQYF

V: TRBV15
J: TRBJ2-2
size: few
D: TRBD2
DNA: TGTGCCACCACCGGGAGGGTAACCGGGGAGCTGTTTTTT
CDR3: CATTGRVTGELFF

V: TRBV6-1
J: TRBJ1-6
size: NA
D: NA
DNA: TGTGCCAGCAGTGCCCTCACCGCAGGGGTAGAGTCACCCCTCCACTTT
CDR3: CASSALTAGVESPLHF

V: TRBV11-2
J: TRBJ2-1
size: many
D: NA
DNA: TGTGCCAGCAGCTTAGATGTCAGCGGCGAGCAGTTCTTC
CDR3: CASSLDVSGEQFF

V: TRBV12-3/TRBV12-4
J: TRBJ2-7
size: many
D: NA
DNA: TGTGCCAGCAGTTCAGGGTCCAATACCTACGAGCAGTACTTC
CDR3: CASSSGSNTYEQYF

V: TRBV6-2/TRBV6-3
J: TRBJ2-5
size: few
D: TRBD2
DNA: TGTGCCAGCAGTTACTCGAAGGCGACTCTCCGCGGGGGGCAAGAGACCCAGTACTTC
CDR3: CASSYSKATLRGGQETQYF

V: TRBV4-3
J: TRBJ2-2
size: many
D: NA
DNA: TGCGCCAGCAGCCAATCCGCCTCTCCGAGGTCCCCCGGGGAGCTGTTTTTT
CDR3: CASSQSASPRSPGELFF

V: TRBV25-1
J: TRBJ2-3
size: few
D: NA
DNA: TGTGCCAGCAGGAGGATAGTCGACACAGATACGCAGTATTTT
CDR3: CASRRIVDTDTQYF

V: TRBV6-5
J: TRBJ2-7
size: few
D: NA
DNA: TGTGCCAGCAGATTACGTTCGAGGGAAGCGGAGCAGTACTTC
CDR3: CASRLRSREAEQYF

V: TRBV24-1
J: TRBJ2-1
size: few
D: NA
DNA: TGTGCCACCAGGGGAAAGGACAGCTCCTACAATGAGCAGTTCTTC
CDR3: CATRGKDSSYNEQFF

V: TRBV4-1
J: TRBJ1-2
size: NA
D: NA
DNA: TGCGCCAGCAGCCCAACCCCAGTGAATAACTATGGCTACACCTTC
CDR3: CASSPTPVNNYGYTF

V: TRBV15
J: TRBJ2-7
size: few
D: TRBD1
DNA: TGTGCCACCAGCCCGTCCAGGGGGCGTCCCGTCGAGCAGTACTTC
CDR3: CATSPSRGRPVEQYF

V: TRBV5-1
J: TRBJ2-1
size: few
D: TRBD1
DNA: TGCGCCAGCAGACGGACAGGGTACAATGAGCAGTTCTTC
CDR3: CASRRTGYNEQFF

V: TRBV4-2
J: TRBJ2-1
size: NA
D: NA
DNA: TGTGCCAGCAGCCAAGAAGGGGCGCGGAATGAGCAGTTCTTC
CDR3: CASSQEGARNEQFF

V: TRBV6-4
J: TRBJ2-2
size: NA
D: NA
DNA: TGTGCCAGCAGTGTACAGGGTCTCCATCAGGCCGGGGAGCTGTTTTTT
CDR3: CASSVQGLHQAGELFF

V: TRBV27
J: TRBJ2-7
size: NA
D: TRBD2
DNA: TGTGCCAGCAGCCGCCAGGTGGGACTAGTCTACGAGCAGTACTTC
CDR3: CASSRQVGLVYEQYF

V: TRBV19
J: TRBJ2-1
size: few
D: NA
DNA: TGTGCCAGTAGTATAAAAATCGGAAGGGTCCGTGAGCAGTTCTTC
CDR3: CASSIKIGRVREQFF

V: TRBV19
J: TRBJ2-6
size: few
D: TRBD1
DNA: TGTGCCAGTAAGACAGGGTTAACCTCTGGGGCCAACGTCCTGACTTTC
CDR3: CASKTGLTSGANVLTF

V: TRBV10-3
J: TRBJ1-5
size: NA
D: NA
DNA: TGTGCCATCAGTGAGTCTATGGACAATCAGCCCCAGCATTTT
CDR3: CAISESMDNQPQHF

V: TRBV20-1
J: TRBJ2-3
size: many
D: TRBD2
DNA: TGCAGTGCTCCCTGGGCGGGGGGGCCGGCAGATACGCAGTATTTT
CDR3: CSAPWAGGPADTQYF

V: TRBV20-1
J: TRBJ2-1
size: NA
D: TRBD2
DNA: TGCAGTGCTACTCGGGGGGTGTTGTCCTACAATGAGCAGTTCTTC
CDR3: CSATRGVLSYNEQFF

V: TRBV6-2/TRBV6-3
J: TRBJ2-1
size: NA
D: NA
DNA: TGTGCCAGCAGTTACTCCTTCCAGGGGCCCTACAATGAGCAGTTCTTC
CDR3: CASSYSFQGPYNEQFF